This TCR beta chain originates from a study of cytomegalovirus exposure and HLA in healthy donors. CDR1 KGHSH and CDR2 LQKENI come from the germline V gene. Trimming took 2 bases from V and 2 from J, leaving 10 bases between them. The CDR3 length is 14 residues. PCR employed 60 Vbeta and 13 Jbeta primers. Here immunoSEQ multiplex PCR was the method, and the copy in TCRdb shows in-frame clones only, minus some. The table lists 110,000 or so clones, roughly 79% of them singletons. The source is a woman between 45 and 65 years old in good health and CMV-seropositive. The sequenced sample was PBMCs. The chain couples TRBV18 to TRBJ2-7; D might be TRBD2 (6 bases). This chain's CDR3 is CASSPGAGTYEQYF. The CDR3 DNA follows: TGTGCCAGCTCACCAGGGGCGGGGACCTACGAGCAGTACTTC.